This T cell receptor (beta chain) was sequenced for a study of cytomegalovirus exposure and HLA in healthy donors. The PCR used 60 Vbeta and 13 Jbeta primers. Some clones are missing from TCRdb's copy, which holds only in-frame ones; the method was immunoSEQ multiplex PCR. Of more than 200,000 clones in the sample, 60% to 80% were seen once. Points from the study as a whole: Reported findings show TCR beta sequences accurately forecast HLA-A and HLA-B alleles in most subjects. Productive rates of about 90% or about 30% were seen for most TCR beta V segments in an earlier analysis.

V lost 5 bases to trimming and J lost 1 base, with 16 bases between them. Germline-derived CDR1 and CDR2 are MNHNY and SVGAGI (reference sequence). This CDR3 is 16 amino acids long. Regarding this clone: Its antigen remains unknown.

The sample was PBMCs. The receptor was derived from a male donor in good health and CMV-seronegative. The chain recombines TRBV6-6 with TRBJ2-3; a weak D match, TRBD2 (6 bases). CDR3 protein: CASSRRETGGTDTQYF. Here the CDR3 DNA reads TGTGCCAGCAGTCGACGGGAGACCGGCGGCACAGATACGCAGTATTTT.